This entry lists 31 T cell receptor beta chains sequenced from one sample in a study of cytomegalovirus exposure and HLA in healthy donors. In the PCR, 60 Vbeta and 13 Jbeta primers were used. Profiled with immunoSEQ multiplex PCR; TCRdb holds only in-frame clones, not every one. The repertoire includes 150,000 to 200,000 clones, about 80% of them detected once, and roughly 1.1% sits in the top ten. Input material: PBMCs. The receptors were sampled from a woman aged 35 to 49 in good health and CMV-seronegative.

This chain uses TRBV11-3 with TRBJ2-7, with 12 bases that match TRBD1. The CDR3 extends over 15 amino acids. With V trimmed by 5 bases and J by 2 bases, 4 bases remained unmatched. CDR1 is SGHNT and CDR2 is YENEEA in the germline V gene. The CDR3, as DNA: TGTGCCAGCAGCCCGGGACAGGGGGCGGCCTACGAGCAGTACGTC. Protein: CASSPGQGAAYEQYV.

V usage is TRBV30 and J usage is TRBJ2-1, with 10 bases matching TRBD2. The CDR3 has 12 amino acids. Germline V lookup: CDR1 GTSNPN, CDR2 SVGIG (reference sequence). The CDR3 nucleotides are TGTGCAGTGGCTAGCGGGAGTAATGAGCAGTTCTTC. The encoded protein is CAVASGSNEQFF.

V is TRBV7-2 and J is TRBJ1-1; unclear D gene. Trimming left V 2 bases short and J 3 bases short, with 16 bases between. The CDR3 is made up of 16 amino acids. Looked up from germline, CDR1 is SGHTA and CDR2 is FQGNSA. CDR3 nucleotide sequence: TGTGCCAGCAGCTTAAGAGGAATCTCGTCGGACACTGAAGCTTTCTTT. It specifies CASSLRGISSDTEAFF.

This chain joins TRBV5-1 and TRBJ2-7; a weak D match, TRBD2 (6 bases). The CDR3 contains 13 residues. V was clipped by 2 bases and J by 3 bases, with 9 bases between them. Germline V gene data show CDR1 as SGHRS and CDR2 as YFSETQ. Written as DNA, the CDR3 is TGCGCCAGCAGCTTTGAGACTAGCTACGAGCAGTACTTC. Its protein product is CASSFETSYEQYF.

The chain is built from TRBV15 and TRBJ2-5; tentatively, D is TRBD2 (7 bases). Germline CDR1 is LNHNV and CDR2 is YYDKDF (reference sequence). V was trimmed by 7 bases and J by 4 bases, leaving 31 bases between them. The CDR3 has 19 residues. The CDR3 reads CATTRGAAGALGSRETQYF. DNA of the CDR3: TGTGCCACCACGAGGGGGGCGGCGGGAGCTTTGGGGTCAAGAGAGACCCAGTACTTC. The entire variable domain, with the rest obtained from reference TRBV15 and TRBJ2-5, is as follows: DAMVIQNPRYQVTQFGKPVTLSCSQTLNHNVMYWYQQKSSQAPKLLFHYYDKDFNNEADTPDNFQSRRPNTSFCFLDIRSPGLGDTAMYLCATTRGAAGALGSRETQYFGPGTRLLVL.

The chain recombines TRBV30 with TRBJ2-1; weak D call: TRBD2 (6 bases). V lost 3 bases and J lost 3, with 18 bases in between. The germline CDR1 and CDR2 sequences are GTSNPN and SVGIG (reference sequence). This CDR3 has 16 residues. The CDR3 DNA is TGTGCCTGGAGGGACCCCTATAGCGGAGTCTACAATGAGCAGTTCTTC. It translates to CAWRDPYSGVYNEQFF.

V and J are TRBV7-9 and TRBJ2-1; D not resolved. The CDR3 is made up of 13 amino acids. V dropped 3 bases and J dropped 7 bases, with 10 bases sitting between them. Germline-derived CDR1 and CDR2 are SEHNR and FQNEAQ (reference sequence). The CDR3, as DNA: TGTGCCAGCAGCTTTAGTGCCAGGAATGAGCAGTTCTTC. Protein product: CASSFSARNEQFF.

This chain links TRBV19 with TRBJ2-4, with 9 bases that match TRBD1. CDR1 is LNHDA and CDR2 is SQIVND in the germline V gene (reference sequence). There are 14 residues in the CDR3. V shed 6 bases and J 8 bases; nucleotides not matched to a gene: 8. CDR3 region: CASSRTGEAHIQYF. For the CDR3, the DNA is TGTGCCAGTAGCCGGACAGGGGAAGCGCACATTCAGTACTTC.

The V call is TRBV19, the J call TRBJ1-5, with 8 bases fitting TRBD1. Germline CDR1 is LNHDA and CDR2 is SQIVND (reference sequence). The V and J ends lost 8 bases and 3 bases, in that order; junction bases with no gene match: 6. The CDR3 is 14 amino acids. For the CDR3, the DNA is TGTGCCAGTGGAGGGACAGGTTTCAATCAGCCCCAGCATTTT. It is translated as CASGGTGFNQPQHF.

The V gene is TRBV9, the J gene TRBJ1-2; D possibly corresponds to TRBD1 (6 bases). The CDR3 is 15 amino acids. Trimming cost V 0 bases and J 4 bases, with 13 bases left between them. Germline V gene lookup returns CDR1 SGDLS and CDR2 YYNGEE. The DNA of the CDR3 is TGTGCCAGCAGCGTAGAGGCGGTCAGGGGCTATGGCTACACCTTC. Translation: CASSVEAVRGYGYTF. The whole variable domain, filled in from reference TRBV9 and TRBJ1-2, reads DSGVTQTPKHLITATGQRVTLRCSPRSGDLSVYWYQQSLDQGLQFLIQYYNGEERAKGNILERFSAQQFPDLHSELNLSSLELGDSALYFCASSVEAVRGYGYTFGSGTRLTVV.

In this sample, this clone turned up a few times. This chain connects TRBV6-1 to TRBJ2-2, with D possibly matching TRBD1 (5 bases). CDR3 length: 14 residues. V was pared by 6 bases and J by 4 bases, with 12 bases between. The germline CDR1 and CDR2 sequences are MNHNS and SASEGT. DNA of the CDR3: TGTGCCAGCAGAGCAGACAGTCTCACCGGGGAGCTGTTTTTT. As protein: CASRADSLTGELFF.

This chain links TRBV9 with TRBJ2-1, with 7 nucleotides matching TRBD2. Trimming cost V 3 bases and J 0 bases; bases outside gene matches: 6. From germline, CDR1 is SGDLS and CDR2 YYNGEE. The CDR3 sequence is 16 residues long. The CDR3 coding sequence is TGTGCCAGCAGCGACCAGACGGGAGGCTCCTACAATGAGCAGTTCTTC. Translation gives CASSDQTGGSYNEQFF.

The CDR3 bases are TGTGCCAGCAGTGAAGCGGTGACTAGCGGGAGGGGCACAGATACGCAGTATTTT. Translating gives CASSEAVTSGRGTDTQYF. The V call is TRBV6-1, the J call TRBJ2-3, with 14 bases lining up with TRBD2. The V and J ends lost 0 bases and 1 base, in that order; junction bases with no gene match: 3. The CDR3 is 18 amino acids. Germline CDR1 MNHNS, CDR2 SASEGT.

CDR3 loop: CASSQGRGGYQETQYF. The CDR3 DNA is TGTGCCAGCAGCCAAGGGCGAGGGGGTTACCAAGAGACCCAGTACTTC. The chain uses TRBV14 and TRBJ2-5; tentatively, D is TRBD1 (6 bases). The CDR3 consists of 16 residues. Germline-derived CDR1 and CDR2 are SGHDN and FVKESK. V dropped 1 base and J dropped 0 bases, with 12 bases sitting between them.

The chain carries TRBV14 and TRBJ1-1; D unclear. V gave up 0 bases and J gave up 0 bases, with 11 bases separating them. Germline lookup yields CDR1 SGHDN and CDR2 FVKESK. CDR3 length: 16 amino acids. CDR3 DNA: TGTGCCAGCAGCCAAGATGTGGGCATAATGAACACTGAAGCTTTCTTT. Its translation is CASSQDVGIMNTEAFF.

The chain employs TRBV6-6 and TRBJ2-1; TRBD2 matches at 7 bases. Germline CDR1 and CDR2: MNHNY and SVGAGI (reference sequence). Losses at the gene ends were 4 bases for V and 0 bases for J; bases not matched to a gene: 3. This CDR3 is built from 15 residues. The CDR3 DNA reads TGTGCCAGCAGTTCCCAGCGGGACTCCTACAATGAGCAGTTCTTC. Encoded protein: CASSSQRDSYNEQFF.

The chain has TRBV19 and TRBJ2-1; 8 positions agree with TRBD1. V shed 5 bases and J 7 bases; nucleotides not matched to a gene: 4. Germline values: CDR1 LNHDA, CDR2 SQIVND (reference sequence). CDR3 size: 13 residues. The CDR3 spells CASSPGTGNEQFF. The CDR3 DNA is TGTGCCAGTAGTCCCGGGACAGGTAATGAGCAGTTCTTC.

CDR3 bases: TGTGCCAGCAGCAAAAGTCCGGACAGGGCGAACACTGAAGCTTTCTTT. This translates into CASSKSPDRANTEAFF. This rearrangement joins TRBV7-9 to TRBJ1-1; 8 nucleotides align to TRBD1. Germline CDR1 SEHNR, CDR2 FQNEAQ (reference sequence). Trimming took 5 bases from V and 1 from J; bases not matched to a gene: 9. The CDR3 has 16 amino acids.

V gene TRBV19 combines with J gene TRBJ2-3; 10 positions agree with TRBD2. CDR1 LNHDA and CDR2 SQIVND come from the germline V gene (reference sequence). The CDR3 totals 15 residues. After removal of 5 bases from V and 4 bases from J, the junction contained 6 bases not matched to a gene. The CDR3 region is CASSATSGRPDTQYF. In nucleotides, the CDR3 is TGTGCCAGTAGTGCGACTAGCGGGCGCCCAGATACGCAGTATTTT.

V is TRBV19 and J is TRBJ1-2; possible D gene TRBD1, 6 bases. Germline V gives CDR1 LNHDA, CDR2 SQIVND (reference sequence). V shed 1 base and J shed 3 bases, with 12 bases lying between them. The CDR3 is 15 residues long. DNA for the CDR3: TGTGCCAGTAGTATAGGCCCTGGGGGCGACTATGGCTACACCTTC. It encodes CASSIGPGGDYGYTF.

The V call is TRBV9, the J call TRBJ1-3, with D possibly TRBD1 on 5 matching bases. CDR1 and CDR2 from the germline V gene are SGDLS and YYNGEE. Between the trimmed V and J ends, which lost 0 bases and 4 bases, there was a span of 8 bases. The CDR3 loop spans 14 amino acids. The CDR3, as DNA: TGTGCCAGCAGCGTAGGACAGCCGGGAAACACCATATATTTT. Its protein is CASSVGQPGNTIYF.

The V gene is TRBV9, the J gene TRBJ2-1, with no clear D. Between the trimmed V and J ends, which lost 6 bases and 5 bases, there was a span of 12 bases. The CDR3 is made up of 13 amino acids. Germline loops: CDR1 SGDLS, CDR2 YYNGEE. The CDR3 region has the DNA TGTGCCAGCACCCCCGGCGGCAACAATGAGCAGTTCTTC. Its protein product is CASTPGGNNEQFF.

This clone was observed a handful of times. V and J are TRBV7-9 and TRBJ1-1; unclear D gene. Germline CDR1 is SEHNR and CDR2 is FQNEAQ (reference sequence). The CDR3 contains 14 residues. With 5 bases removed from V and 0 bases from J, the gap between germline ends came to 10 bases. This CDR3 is CASSLTTVNTEAFF. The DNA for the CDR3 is TGTGCCAGCAGCCTCACCACAGTGAACACTGAAGCTTTCTTT.

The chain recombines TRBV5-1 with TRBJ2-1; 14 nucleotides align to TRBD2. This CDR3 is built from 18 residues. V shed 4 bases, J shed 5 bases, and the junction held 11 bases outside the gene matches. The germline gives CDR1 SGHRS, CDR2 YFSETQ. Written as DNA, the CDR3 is TGCGCCAGCAGCCACCGACTAGCGGGAGGGGTTCAGGACAATGAGCAGTTCTTC. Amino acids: CASSHRLAGGVQDNEQFF.

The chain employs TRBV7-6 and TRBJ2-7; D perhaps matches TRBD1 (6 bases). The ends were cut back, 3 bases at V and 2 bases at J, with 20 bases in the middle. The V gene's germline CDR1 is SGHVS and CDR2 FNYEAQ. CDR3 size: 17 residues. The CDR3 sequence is CASSFSEGVLTAYEQYV. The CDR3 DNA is TGTGCCAGCAGCTTCAGCGAGGGGGTCCTTACTGCCTACGAGCAGTACGTC.

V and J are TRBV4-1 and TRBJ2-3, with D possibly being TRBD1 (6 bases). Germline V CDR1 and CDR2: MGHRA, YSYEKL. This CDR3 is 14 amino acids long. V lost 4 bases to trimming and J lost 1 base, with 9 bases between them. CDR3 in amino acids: CASSRRTGTDTQYF. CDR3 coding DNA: TGCGCCAGCAGCCGACGGACAGGCACAGATACGCAGTATTTT.

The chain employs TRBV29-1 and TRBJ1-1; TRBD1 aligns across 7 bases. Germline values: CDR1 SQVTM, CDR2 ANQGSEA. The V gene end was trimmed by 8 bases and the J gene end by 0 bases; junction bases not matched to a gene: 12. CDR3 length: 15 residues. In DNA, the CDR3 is TGCAGCACCACAGGGGCCGCAGGTATGAACACTGAAGCTTTCTTT. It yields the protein CSTTGAAGMNTEAFF. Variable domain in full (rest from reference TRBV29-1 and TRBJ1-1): SAVISQKPSRDICQRGTSLTIQCQVDSQVTMMFWYRQQPGQSLTLIATANQGSEATYESGFVIDKFPISRPNLTFSTLTVSNMSPEDSSIYLCSTTGAAGMNTEAFFGQGTRLTVV.

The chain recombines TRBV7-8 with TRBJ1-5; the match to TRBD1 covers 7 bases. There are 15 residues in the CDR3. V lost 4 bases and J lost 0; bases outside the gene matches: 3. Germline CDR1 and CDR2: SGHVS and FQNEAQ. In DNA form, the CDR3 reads TGTGCCAGCAGCTCGACAGGGAATAGCAATCAGCCCCAGCATTTT. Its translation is CASSSTGNSNQPQHF. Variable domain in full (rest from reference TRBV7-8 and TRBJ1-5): GAGVSQSPRYKVAKRGQDVALRCDPISGHVSLFWYQQALGQGPEFLTYFQNEAQLDKSGLPSDRFFAERPEGSVSTLKIQRTQQEDSAVYLCASSSTGNSNQPQHFGDGTRLSIL.

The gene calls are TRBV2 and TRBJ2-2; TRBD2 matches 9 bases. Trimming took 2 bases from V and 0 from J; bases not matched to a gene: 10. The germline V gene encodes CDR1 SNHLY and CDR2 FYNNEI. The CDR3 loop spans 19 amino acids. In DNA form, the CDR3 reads TGTGCCAGCAGTGAACGGAGAGCGGGAGGTACGACGAACACCGGGGAGCTGTTTTTT. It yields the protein CASSERRAGGTTNTGELFF.

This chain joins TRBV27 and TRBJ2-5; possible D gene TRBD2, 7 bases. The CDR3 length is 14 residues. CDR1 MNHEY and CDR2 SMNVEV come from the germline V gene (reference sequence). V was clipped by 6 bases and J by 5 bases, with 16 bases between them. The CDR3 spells CASRQGGRGETQYF. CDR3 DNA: TGTGCCAGCAGACAAGGGGGGAGGGGGGAGACCCAGTACTTC.

The CDR3 sequence is CASSPSGDYNEQFF. CDR3 bases: TGCGCCAGCAGCCCCTCCGGGGACTACAATGAGCAGTTCTTC. The chain is built from TRBV5-1 and TRBJ2-1; the D gene is possibly TRBD2 (5 bases). The CDR3 has 14 amino acids. Deletions cut 4 bases from V and 3 bases from J, with 11 bases between. Germline V lookup: CDR1 SGHRS, CDR2 YFSETQ.